This T cell receptor delta chain comes out of a study of gamma-delta T cells after stem cell transplantation. This clone turned up a few times. TCRdb has a much larger clone's protein, which differs at residue 11 from the translation of this DNA, likely because of a read error; what is shown is the protein translated from the DNA. TCRdb applied CATT to the RT-PCR reads for clone calling. The table lists around 1,300 delta-chain clones, less than 8% of them singletons. CDR3 length: 15 amino acids. Germline V gene sequence: CDR1 GEAIGNYY, CDR2 EKD. The sequenced sample was gamma-delta T cells. The origin of this receptor is a human donor. It is not recorded whose cells these are; they may come from a transplant donor. V usage is TRDV2 and J usage is TRDJ1; D may be TRDD3 (5 bases). The CDR3 sequence is CACDPLGTYTNKLIF. CDR3 DNA sequence: TGTGCCTGTGACCCCCTGGGTACGTACACCAATAAACTCATCTTT.